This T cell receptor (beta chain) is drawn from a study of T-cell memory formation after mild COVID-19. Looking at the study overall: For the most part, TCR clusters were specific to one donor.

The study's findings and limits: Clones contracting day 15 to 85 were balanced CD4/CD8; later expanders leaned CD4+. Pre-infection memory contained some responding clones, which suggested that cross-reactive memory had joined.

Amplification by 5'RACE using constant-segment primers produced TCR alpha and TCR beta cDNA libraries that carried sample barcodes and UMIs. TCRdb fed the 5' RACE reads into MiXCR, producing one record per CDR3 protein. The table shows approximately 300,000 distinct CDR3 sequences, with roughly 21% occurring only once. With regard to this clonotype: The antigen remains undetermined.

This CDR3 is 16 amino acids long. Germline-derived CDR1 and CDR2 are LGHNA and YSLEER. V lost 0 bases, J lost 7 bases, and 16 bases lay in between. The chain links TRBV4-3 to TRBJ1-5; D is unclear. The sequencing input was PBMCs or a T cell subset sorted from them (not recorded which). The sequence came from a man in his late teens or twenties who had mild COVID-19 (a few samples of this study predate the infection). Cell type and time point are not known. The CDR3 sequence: CASSQDVYGVGQPQHF. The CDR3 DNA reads TGCGCCAGCAGCCAAGATGTGTACGGGGTAGGGCAGCCCCAGCATTTT.